One sample yielded the 20 T cell receptor beta chains listed below, sequenced in a study of T cells in tumors after PD-1 blockade. Here immunoSEQ multiplex PCR was the method, and the copy in TCRdb shows in-frame clones only, minus some. The table includes about 24,000 clones, around four fifths detected once. The sample was PBMCs, taken after anti-PD-1 treatment. All receptors derive from a human donor with basal cell carcinoma.

V gene TRBV5-1 combines with J gene TRBJ1-3; no definite D call. Germline V gene lookup returns CDR1 SGHRS and CDR2 YFSETQ. The CDR3 spans 15 residues. Trimming left V 3 bases short and J 4 bases short, with 14 bases between. Written as DNA, the CDR3 is TGCGCCAGCAGCTCTGGGTCCCAGGCAGGAAACACCATATATTTT. It translates to CASSSGSQAGNTIYF.

The chain couples TRBV6-6 to TRBJ2-2; D unresolved. The CDR3 has 11 amino acids. Per germline, CDR1 MNHNY and CDR2 SVGAGI (reference sequence). Trimming pared 6 bases from V and 9 bases from J, leaving 8 bases between. CDR3 sequence (DNA): TGTGCCAGCAGCAGCCTAAGGGAGCTGTTTTTT. Its translation is CASSSLRELFF.

The V and J genes are TRBV6-6 and TRBJ1-2; 7 nucleotides align to TRBD1. V lost 7 bases, J lost 4 bases, and 6 bases stayed unmatched. The germline V gene encodes CDR1 MNHNY and CDR2 SVGAGI (reference sequence). The CDR3 totals 13 residues. In nucleotides, the CDR3 is TGTGCCAGCAATCCGACAGGGATCTATGGCTACACCTTC. Encoded protein: CASNPTGIYGYTF.

The chain is built from TRBV7-2 and TRBJ2-3; D gene uncertain. Germline-derived CDR1 and CDR2 are SGHTA and FQGNSA. The ends were cut back, 4 bases at V and 7 bases at J, with 6 bases in the middle. The CDR3 extends over 11 amino acids. The CDR3 here is CASSSPYTQYF. CDR3 bases: TGTGCCAGCAGCTCGCCCTATACGCAGTATTTT.

The chain recombines TRBV5-1 with TRBJ1-4, with 8 nucleotides matching TRBD1. Germline values: CDR1 SGHRS, CDR2 YFSETQ. The CDR3 contains 14 residues. V shed 3 bases, J shed 4 bases, and the junction held 2 bases outside the gene matches. The CDR3 bases are TGCGCCAGCAGCTCGACAGGGGTTAATGAAAAACTGTTTTTT. It is translated as CASSSTGVNEKLFF. Using reference TRBV5-1 and TRBJ1-4 for the parts outside the CDR3, the full variable domain is KAGVTQTPRYLIKTRGQQVTLSCSPISGHRSVSWYQQTPGQGLQFLFEYFSETQRNKGNFPGRFSGRQFSNSRSEMNVSTLELGDSALYLCASSSTGVNEKLFFGSGTQLSVL.

This clone has just a few counts. The rearrangement links TRBV5-6 to TRBJ1-4; D gene unclear. Trimming took off 2 bases at V and 4 bases at J, with 9 bases between the two ends. Germline V lookup: CDR1 SGHDT, CDR2 YYEEEE. CDR3 length: 14 amino acids. CDR3 in amino acids: CASSFGLFNEKLFF. The CDR3 nucleotides are TGTGCCAGCAGCTTTGGTCTATTTAATGAAAAACTGTTTTTT. Filled out from reference TRBV5-6 and TRBJ1-4, the complete variable domain reads DAGVTQSPTHLIKTRGQQVTLRCSPKSGHDTVSWYQQALGQGPQFIFQYYEEEERQRGNFPDRFSGHQFPNYSSELNVNALLLGDSALYLCASSFGLFNEKLFFGSGTQLSVL.

The rearrangement joins TRBV7-8 to TRBJ1-5; 11 bases are shared with TRBD1. Germline CDR1 is SGHVS and CDR2 is FQNEAQ. The CDR3 consists of 18 residues. V gave up 5 bases and J gave up 1 base; unmatched junction bases: 10. The CDR3 sequence: CASSPGWGQGVSNQPQHF. The CDR3 nucleotides read TGTGCCAGCAGCCCGGGTTGGGGACAGGGGGTAAGCAATCAGCCCCAGCATTTT.

The gene calls are TRBV18 and TRBJ1-6; 7 nucleotides line up with TRBD1. The trim removed 1 base at V and 10 bases at J, leaving 16 bases unmatched. This CDR3 is built from 18 residues. Germline V gene lookup returns CDR1 KGHSH and CDR2 LQKENI. The CDR3 sequence: CASSPQRLRTGHYSPLHF. The CDR3 DNA is TGTGCCAGCTCACCACAACGACTAAGGACAGGCCATTACTCACCCCTCCACTTT.

J is TRBJ2-1 and V is TRBV5-8; D is unresolved. The CDR3 extends over 16 amino acids. Germline values: CDR1 SGHTS, CDR2 YDEGEE. Trimming stripped 4 bases from V and 6 bases from J, with 20 bases between. CDR3 amino acids: CASSQLLGEIGNEQFF. CDR3 nucleotides: TGTGCCAGCAGCCAATTACTTGGGGAAATAGGCAATGAGCAGTTCTTC. The full variable domain, completed using reference TRBV5-8 and TRBJ2-1, is EAGVTQSPTHLIKTRGQQATLRCSPISGHTSVYWYQQALGLGLQFLLWYDEGEERNRGNFPPRFSGRQFPNYSSELNVNALELEDSALYLCASSQLLGEIGNEQFFGPGTRLTVL.

V usage is TRBV7-9 and J usage is TRBJ1-4; TRBD1 aligns across 7 bases. This CDR3 has 17 residues. V lost 1 base, J lost 2 bases, and 7 bases stayed unmatched. Germline V gene data show CDR1 as SEHNR and CDR2 as FQNEAQ (reference sequence). CDR3 nucleotides: TGTGCCAGCAGCTTAGGAGGGACAGTCCCTACTAATGAAAAACTGTTTTTT. As protein: CASSLGGTVPTNEKLFF.

The chain links TRBV7-2 to TRBJ1-5, with 8 bases matching TRBD1. With V trimmed by 5 bases and J by 14 bases, 14 bases remained unmatched. The germline V gene has CDR1 SGHTA and CDR2 FQGNSA. The length of the CDR3 is 14 residues. The CDR3 region is CASSPQGGDQMEHF. The CDR3 coding sequence is TGTGCCAGCAGCCCACAGGGGGGGGACCAGATGGAGCATTTT.

This clone was counted only a few times. The V gene is TRBV7-8, the J gene TRBJ2-1; D is possibly TRBD1 (6 bases). CDR1 is SGHVS and CDR2 is FQNEAQ in the germline V gene. The CDR3 consists of 15 residues. Trimming left V 1 base short and J 3 bases short, with 10 bases between. CDR3 loop: CASSLGGQNYNEQFF. The CDR3 region has the DNA TGTGCCAGCAGCTTAGGCGGACAGAACTACAATGAGCAGTTCTTC.

V is TRBV29-1 and J is TRBJ1-5; a weak D match, TRBD1 (6 bases). In germline, CDR1 is SQVTM, CDR2 ANQGSEA. The germline V and J ends were trimmed by 4 bases and 6 bases, with 16 bases remaining between them. The CDR3 sequence is 14 residues long. DNA for the CDR3: TGCAGCGTTGCCTTTGCCGGGGGCACTCAGCCCCAGCATTTT. Amino acids: CSVAFAGGTQPQHF.

The CDR3 DNA is TGTGCCAGCACCCCCCAGGGGCTGAGGTACGAGCAGTACTTC. Protein product: CASTPQGLRYEQYF. This chain joins TRBV5-5 and TRBJ2-7; TRBD1 is a possible D gene (6 bases). Germline CDR1 reads SGHKS; CDR2 reads YYEKEE (reference sequence). This CDR3 comprises 14 residues. V lost 6 bases and J lost 4, with 17 bases in between.

The chain couples TRBV10-1 to TRBJ2-4, with D maybe TRBD1 (6 bases). Germline loops: CDR1 WNHNN, CDR2 SYGVQD (reference sequence). This CDR3 spans 15 amino acids. Trimming pared 3 bases from V and 7 bases from J, leaving 16 bases between. The CDR3 DNA reads TGCGCCAGCAGTGACCAGGCACAGGGATTCAACATTCAGTACTTC. This gives the protein CASSDQAQGFNIQYF.

V and J are TRBV6-4 and TRBJ2-1, with D maybe TRBD1 (6 bases). There are 14 residues in the CDR3. With 4 bases removed from V and 10 bases from J, the gap between germline ends came to 17 bases. CDR1 MRHNA and CDR2 SNTAGT come from the germline V gene. CDR3 sequence (DNA): TGTGCCAGCAGTGGCACGTCAGGGGTTGGGGAGCAGTTCTTC. Its protein product is CASSGTSGVGEQFF.

The chain is built from TRBV30 and TRBJ1-2; tentatively, D is TRBD1 (5 bases). V was shortened by 4 bases and J by 8 bases, with 20 bases between the two germline ends. Germline loops: CDR1 GTSNPN, CDR2 SVGIG (reference sequence). This CDR3 is 14 amino acids long. The CDR3 is CAWTQWGRTPGYTF. CDR3 coding DNA: TGTGCCTGGACTCAATGGGGCAGGACGCCGGGCTACACCTTC.

The chain has TRBV5-5 and TRBJ2-3; 8 bases align to TRBD2. V gave up 2 bases and J gave up 3 bases; unmatched junction bases: 5. This CDR3 is built from 15 residues. CDR1 and CDR2 from the germline V gene are SGHKS and YYEKEE (reference sequence). The CDR3 loop reads CASSFGGAGTDTQYF. In DNA, the CDR3 is TGTGCCAGCAGCTTCGGGGGGGCCGGGACAGATACGCAGTATTTT.

The chain joins TRBV25-1 to TRBJ2-5, with D perhaps TRBD2 (6 bases). Trimming pared 3 bases from V and 1 base from J, leaving 15 bases between. The CDR3 sequence is 16 residues long. Germline V gives CDR1 MGHDK, CDR2 SYGVNS. The CDR3 nucleotides read TGTGCCAGCAGTGATGGAGGGTTTAGGGTCCAAGAGACCCAGTACTTC. Its translation is CASSDGGFRVQETQYF.

The V gene is TRBV9, the J gene TRBJ2-5; 9 positions match TRBD1. CDR3 length: 17 residues. Germline V gives CDR1 SGDLS, CDR2 YYNGEE. Unmatched junction bases numbered 11, after V lost 0 bases and J lost 5 bases. The CDR3: CASSVGPGTGWSETQYF. The CDR3 coding sequence is TGTGCCAGCAGCGTAGGTCCCGGGACAGGGTGGTCGGAGACCCAGTACTTC.